This record covers a single T cell receptor beta chain. It has no known antigen specificity. No qualities accompany the bases; no much larger clone lies one base away. PBMCs were isolated by Ficoll-Paque density gradient centrifugation. The record originates from a study of T-cell memory formation after mild COVID-19 (TCRdb year 2021). Looking at the study overall: TCR sequence clusters from the two donors were found to be largely donor specific. In a couple of donors, T-cell clones that expanded and contracted after mild COVID-19 were followed by sequencing TCRalpha and TCRbeta repertoires longitudinally. Two young, previously healthy adult volunteers made up the cohort, one male and one female. General conclusions and limits of the study: Some responding clones were detected in pre-infection memory, which suggested that pre-existing cross-reactive memory T cells had joined the SARS-CoV-2 response. SARS-CoV-2 specificity of the second-wave clones peaking on day 37 was not confirmed. Contracting CD4+ clones were located mainly in the CM and EM memory subsets, whereas CD8+ clones were found to be enriched in EMRA. The study covered only a couple of mild cases, and larger cohorts including severe cases with pre-infection samples were considered necessary. From day 15 to 85, contracting clones showed balanced CD4/CD8 phenotypes, whereas a second wave of clones that expanded from day 15 to 37 leaned towards CD4+.

The CDR3 starts with the cysteine, ends with the phenylalanine, and has 13 residues. The read is trimmed to its CDR3 DNA, 39 bases read in frame from base 1. The germline V gene yields MGHRA for CDR1 and YSYEKL for CDR2. V sheds 6 bases and J sheds 7 bases, leaving 13 bases between their ends. The sequencer was an Illumina NovaSeq 6000. Using 5'RACE with constant-segment primers, TCRalpha and TCRbeta cDNA libraries were constructed, with sample barcodes and unique molecular identifiers added in the process. Trizol reagent was used to extract RNA from every sample. Libraries were amplified in two PCR steps, with a second sample barcode and Illumina TruSeq adapters added in the second step. Sequencing of libraries was performed on an Illumina NovaSeq with 2 x 150 bp paired-end reads. Per the source publication's procedure: The reads were demultiplexed and collapsed into UMI-guided consensus sequences using migec v1.2.7. Using mixcr v2.1.11, UMI consensuses were aligned to TRA and TRB V and J templates and then assembled into clonotypes. Clonotypes were classified as expanded or contracted when called significant by both edgeR and NoisET, with noise models trained on biological replicates. For edgeR calls, the cutoffs were a false discovery rate-adjusted p below 0.01 and a log2 fold-change threshold of 1. As an exploratory analysis of dynamics, max-normalized trajectories of the 1000 most abundant clonotypes were examined by PCA with hierarchical clustering. Each responding clone was given a CD4 or CD8 phenotype based on the CD4+ and CD8+ repertoires, which had been sequenced separately. Clones were called with MiXCR by TCRdb after fastp trimmed the public reads at Q25, and only in-frame beta chains were retained. Each entry merges the rows of one CDR3 protein and shows their most common DNA and genes. TCRdb's processing, not the authors' own work, is the source of the V and J calls. For this sample the table gives 430,000 or so distinct CDR3 sequences, of which 20% to 25% were detected only once. The ten most abundant clones make up 12% of the sample.

The clonotype was recovered from an adult woman who had mild COVID-19 (a few samples of this study predate the infection). The sample titles of this study are shuffled in the database, so cell type and time point are left out; the donor was told from shared clones. Sequencing was carried out using PBMCs or a T cell subset sorted from them (not recorded which). The chain uses TRBV4-1 and TRBJ1-5; TRBD1 is a weak D gene call, 5 bases matching. The CDR3 corresponds to CASSQARGQPQHF. The sequenced DNA is TGCGCCAGCAGTCAGGCCCGGGGGCAGCCCCAGCATTTT.